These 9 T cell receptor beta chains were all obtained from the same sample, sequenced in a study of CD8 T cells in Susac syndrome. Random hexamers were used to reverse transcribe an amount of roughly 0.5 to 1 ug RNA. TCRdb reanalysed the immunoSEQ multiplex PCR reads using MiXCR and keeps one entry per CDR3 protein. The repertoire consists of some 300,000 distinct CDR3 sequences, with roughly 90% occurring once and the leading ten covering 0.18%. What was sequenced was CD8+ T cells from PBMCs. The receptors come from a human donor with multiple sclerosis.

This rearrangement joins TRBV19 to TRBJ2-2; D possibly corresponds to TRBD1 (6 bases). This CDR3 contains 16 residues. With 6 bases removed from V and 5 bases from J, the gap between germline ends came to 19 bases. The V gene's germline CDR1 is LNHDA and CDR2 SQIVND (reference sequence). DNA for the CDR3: TGTGCCAGTAGGGTCCGGGACACTGGATATACCGGGGAGCTGTTTTTT. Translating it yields CASRVRDTGYTGELFF.

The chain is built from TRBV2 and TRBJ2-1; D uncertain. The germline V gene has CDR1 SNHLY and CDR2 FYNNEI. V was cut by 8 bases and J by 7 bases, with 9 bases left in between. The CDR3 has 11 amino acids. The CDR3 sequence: CASAASNEQFF. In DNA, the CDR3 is TGTGCCAGCGCGGCCAGTAATGAGCAGTTCTTC.

CDR3 bases: TGTGCCAGCAGCTTAGTTTCCGCCCCTGAAGCTTTCTTT. As protein: CASSLVSAPEAFF. This chain uses TRBV7-9 with TRBJ1-1; D gene unclear. The CDR3 runs 13 residues. V gave up 1 base and J gave up 6 bases, with 9 bases separating them. CDR1 is SEHNR, CDR2 FQNEAQ, per germline (reference sequence).

The CDR3 loop is CASRDPGPRTDTQYF. DNA of the CDR3: TGTGCCAGCAGGGACCCAGGTCCCCGCACAGATACGCAGTATTTT. The chain couples TRBV6-5 to TRBJ2-3; D gene ambiguous. This CDR3 is 15 amino acids long. Germline CDR1 is MNHEY and CDR2 is SVGAGI. Trimming took off 6 bases at V and 1 base at J, with 14 bases between the two ends.

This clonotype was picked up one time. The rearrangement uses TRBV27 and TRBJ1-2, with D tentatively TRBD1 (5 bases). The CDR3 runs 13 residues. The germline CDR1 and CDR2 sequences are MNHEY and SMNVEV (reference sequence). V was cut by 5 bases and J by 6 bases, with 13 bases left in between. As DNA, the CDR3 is TGTGCCAGCAGTCTAGAGGGGTTTGATGGCTACACCTTC. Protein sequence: CASSLEGFDGYTF.

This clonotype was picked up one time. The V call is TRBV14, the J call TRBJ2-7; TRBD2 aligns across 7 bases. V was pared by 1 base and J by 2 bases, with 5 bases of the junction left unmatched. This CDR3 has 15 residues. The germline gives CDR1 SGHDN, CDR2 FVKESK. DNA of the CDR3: TGTGCCAGCAGCCAAGTAAGCGGGGCCCCCTACGAGCAGTACTTC. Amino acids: CASSQVSGAPYEQYF.

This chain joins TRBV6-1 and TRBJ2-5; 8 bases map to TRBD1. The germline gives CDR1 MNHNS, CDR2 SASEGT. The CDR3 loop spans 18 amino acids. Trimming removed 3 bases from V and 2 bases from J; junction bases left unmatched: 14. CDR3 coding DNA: TGTGCCAGCAGTGAGGGACAGGTGGGGGGAGGTAGGCAAGAGACCCAGTACTTC. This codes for CASSEGQVGGGRQETQYF.

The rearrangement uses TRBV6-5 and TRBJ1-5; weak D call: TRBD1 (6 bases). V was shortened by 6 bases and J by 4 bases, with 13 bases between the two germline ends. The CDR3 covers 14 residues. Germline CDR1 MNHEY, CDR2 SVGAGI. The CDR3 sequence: CASRDGGPNQPQHF. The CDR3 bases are TGTGCCAGCAGGGACGGGGGGCCGAATCAGCCCCAGCATTTT.

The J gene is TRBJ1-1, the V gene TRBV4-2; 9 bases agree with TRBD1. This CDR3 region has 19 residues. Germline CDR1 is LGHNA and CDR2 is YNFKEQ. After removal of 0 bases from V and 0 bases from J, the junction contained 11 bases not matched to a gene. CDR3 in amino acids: CASSQDHISTGGMNTEAFF. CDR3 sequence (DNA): TGTGCCAGCAGCCAAGATCACATTAGCACAGGGGGCATGAACACTGAAGCTTTCTTT.